What follows is one TCR beta chain and its context. Its antigen remains unidentified. These data belong to a study of post-analysis software for immune sequencing data. Whole-study context: Relapsing-remitting, secondary progressive and progressive-relapsing forms made up the multiple sclerosis disease courses. Study-wide results and limits: Among roughly five TRBV segments more frequent in patients than controls were TRBV5-6, TRBV5-1 and TRBV20-1.

Researchers reported that TCR beta cDNA libraries carried unique molecular identifiers. TCRdb analysed the PCR reads with MiXCR anew, one entry per CDR3 protein. The sample contains about 570,000 distinct CDR3 sequences, around 34% of which appear only once. Germline V gene lookup returns CDR1 MDHEN and CDR2 SYDVKM. V was shortened by 5 bases and J by 4 bases, with 18 bases between the two germline ends. The CDR3 has 16 amino acids. The sample comprised blood. The chain joins TRBV28 to TRBJ2-1; D is unresolved. The TCR sequence derives from a girl between 2 and 17 years old with multiple sclerosis. The CDR3 coding sequence is TGTGCCAGCAGTCCGATATCCCCGGAGACGTACAATGAGCAGTTCTTC. Encoded protein: CASSPISPETYNEQFF.